This is a list of T cell receptor beta chains from one sample in a study of T-cell memory formation after mild COVID-19. In TCRdb, the 5' RACE reads were re-called with MiXCR into one record per CDR3 protein. The data show around 500,000 distinct CDR3 sequences, with around a sixth seen just once and about 12% held by the top ten. Input material: PBMCs or a T cell subset sorted from them (not recorded which). These receptors were obtained from an adult woman who had mild COVID-19 (a few samples of this study predate the infection). Cell type and time point are not known. Each CDR3 is given with its conserved first and last residue. Fields, in order: CDR3 length, D gene, clone size, J gene, V gene, CDR3 protein, CDR3 DNA. The D gene is left open where the match is weak. A row's size may be missing; if present it is once, few, many or a size class.

12	NA	few	TRBJ2-1	TRBV7-2	CASSLVDWLQFF	TGTGCCAGCAGCTTAGTAGACTGGTTGCAGTTCTTC
16	TRBD2	NA	TRBJ2-1	TRBV9	CASSVEAGGLGFEQFF	TGTGCCAGCAGCGTAGAAGCGGGAGGGCTGGGCTTTGAGCAGTTCTTC
15	TRBD2	NA	TRBJ2-3	TRBV5-1	CASSLGPLAGDTQYF	TGCGCCAGCAGCTTGGGACCGCTAGCGGGGGATACGCAGTATTTT
17	TRBD2	many	TRBJ2-3	TRBV7-3	CASSFGLAGALGDTQYF	TGTGCCAGCAGCTTCGGACTAGCGGGAGCTCTGGGAGATACGCAGTATTTT
14	NA	NA	TRBJ1-4	TRBV7-2	CASSPKGGKAKLFF	TGTGCCAGCTCTCCGAAGGGAGGGAAGGCAAAACTGTTTTTT
15	TRBD1	few	TRBJ2-1	TRBV5-1	CASSLETGRYNEQFF	TGCGCCAGCAGCTTGGAGACAGGGCGCTACAATGAGCAGTTCTTC
14	TRBD1	many	TRBJ1-4	TRBV29-1	CSVDSGTGSEKLFF	TGCAGCGTTGATTCCGGGACAGGGAGTGAAAAACTGTTTTTT
18	NA	NA	TRBJ2-3	TRBV15	CATSREVLRGRGSDTQYF	TGTGCCACCAGCAGAGAGGTCCTTCGGGGGCGAGGGTCAGATACGCAGTATTTT
11	NA	NA	TRBJ2-1	TRBV7-9	CASARGLEQFF	TGTGCCAGCGCCCGGGGACTTGAGCAGTTCTTC
14	NA	NA	TRBJ2-5	TRBV7-9	CASSERGFEETQYF	TGTGCCAGCAGCGAACGGGGTTTTGAAGAGACCCAGTACTTC
13	NA	few	TRBJ2-1	TRBV5-4	CASSSDKYNEQFF	TGTGCCAGCAGCTCTGACAAATACAATGAGCAGTTCTTC
17	TRBD1	few	TRBJ1-1	TRBV11-2	CASSLIGQGAGNTEAFF	TGTGCCAGCAGCTTGATTGGACAGGGGGCCGGGAACACTGAAGCTTTCTTT
14	TRBD1	NA	TRBJ2-7	TRBV7-9	CASSSWTGDYEQYF	TGTGCCAGCAGCTCTTGGACAGGGGACTACGAGCAGTACTTC
14	NA	NA	TRBJ2-1	TRBV5-1	CASSFEQGYNEQFF	TGCGCCAGCAGCTTCGAACAGGGTTACAATGAGCAGTTCTTC
14	NA	NA	TRBJ2-1	TRBV5-4	CASSLPGRADEQFF	TGTGCCAGCAGCTTGCCTGGCAGGGCGGATGAGCAGTTCTTC
16	TRBD2	many	TRBJ2-3	TRBV18	CASSPGLAGAGDTQYF	TGCGCCAGCAGCCCAGGACTAGCGGGAGCTGGAGATACGCAGTATTTT
13	TRBD2	few	TRBJ2-7	TRBV4-1	CASSPIAGNEQYF	TGCGCCAGCAGCCCAATAGCGGGAAACGAGCAGTACTTC
15	NA	many	TRBJ1-1	TRBV27	CASSLSGGGNTEAFF	TGTGCCAGCAGTTTATCTGGAGGGGGGAACACTGAAGCTTTCTTT
14	TRBD1	few	TRBJ2-7	TRBV7-2	CASSWGTGAYEQYF	TGTGCCAGCAGCTGGGGGACAGGTGCCTACGAGCAGTACTTC
14	TRBD1	NA	TRBJ1-5	TRBV20-1	CSARGQGDLQPQHF	TGCAGTGCTAGAGGACAGGGGGACCTTCAGCCCCAGCATTTT
15	TRBD1	NA	TRBJ1-2	TRBV7-2	CASSPEAAGGYGYTF	TGTGCCAGCAGCCCCGAAGCGGCAGGGGGCTATGGCTACACCTTC